The next 24 T cell receptor beta chains were all read from a single sample in a study of Ad26.COV2.S vaccination and SARS-CoV-2 variants. TCRdb keeps only in-frame clones here, not all; method: immunoSEQ multiplex PCR. The data show a few hundred thousand clones, around 90% seen once. Treatment noted: some 20 received Ad26.COV2.S at low or high dose, single or two shots; 5 received placebo; per-sample allocation not given. Sampling was performed 63 days after the first vaccine or placebo injection. This sample comprised peripheral blood, obtained in a trial of Ad26.COV2.S vaccine versus placebo. The origin of the receptors is a person between 18 and 65 years old who received the Ad26.COV2.S COVID-19 vaccine or a placebo.

CDR3 amino acids: CATADRVEGYTF. DNA for the CDR3: TGTGCCACCGCGGATAGGGTTGAGGGCTACACCTTC. V is TRBV6-5 and J is TRBJ1-2; the D is unclear. Germline V gene lookup returns CDR1 MNHEY and CDR2 SVGAGI. The CDR3 contains 12 residues. Trimming left V 10 bases short and J 8 bases short, with 17 bases between.

V and J are TRBV6-6 and TRBJ2-7; D is tentatively TRBD1 or TRBD2 (6 bases each). The germline V and J ends were trimmed by 8 bases and 3 bases, with 17 bases remaining between them. This CDR3 region has 14 residues. The germline CDR1 and CDR2 sequences are MNHNY and SVGAGI (reference sequence). CDR3 region: CASATGGPIYEQYF. The CDR3 DNA sequence: TGTGCCAGCGCAACCGGGGGCCCGATCTACGAGCAGTACTTC.

This chain joins TRBV21-1 and TRBJ2-3; the listed D gene, TRBD2, was not tested against the DNA. TRBV21-1 is marked as a pseudogene. The CDR3 runs to 17 residues. The CDR3 here is CASTGATGRESTDTQYF. The CDR3 coding sequence is TGTGCCAGCACCGGGGCTACCGGGAGGGAATCCACAGATACGCAGTATTTT.

CDR3 nucleotide sequence: TGCAGTGCTAGACGGCCCAATGAGCAGTTCTTC. This sequence encodes CSARRPNEQFF. The chain recombines TRBV20-1 with TRBJ2-1; D is uncertain. V lost 2 bases and J 6 bases, leaving 5 bases between the germline ends. This CDR3 contains 11 residues. Germline CDR1 reads DFQATT; CDR2 reads SNEGSKA (reference sequence).

V is TRBV7-6 and J is TRBJ1-3; 9 nucleotides agree with TRBD1. CDR3 length: 18 residues. Per the germline V gene, CDR1 is SGHVS and CDR2 is FNYEAQ. Trimming cost V 5 bases and J 2 bases; bases outside gene matches: 13. DNA of the CDR3: TGTGCCAGCAGCCTAATGGGACAGGGATTGTCAGCTGGAAACACCATATATTTT. Translating gives CASSLMGQGLSAGNTIYF.

This clone showed up just once. This chain joins TRBV5-1 and TRBJ1-3; D unclear. The CDR3 length is 15 residues. The V end was cut by 0 bases, the J end by 0 bases, with 7 bases between. CDR1 and CDR2 (germline): SGHRS, YFSETQ. The CDR3 bases are TGCGCCAGCAGCTTGGGGGGTCCCTCTGGAAACACCATATATTTT. As protein: CASSLGGPSGNTIYF.

The chain employs TRBV7-2 and TRBJ2-1; 8 bases align to TRBD2. The J segment lost 2 bases and the V segment lost 2 bases, leaving 8 bases of the junction unmatched. The CDR3 has 17 amino acids. Germline V gene data show CDR1 as SGHTA and CDR2 as FQGNSA. CDR3 nucleotide sequence: TGTGCCAGCAGCTTAAGGGATACGGGAGGGCCCTACAATGAGCAGTTCTTC. Translation: CASSLRDTGGPYNEQFF.

In this sample, this clone turned up a few times. The V call is TRBV6-5, the J call TRBJ1-3, with 9 positions matching TRBD1. This CDR3 spans 15 amino acids. The V gene's germline CDR1 is MNHEY and CDR2 SVGAGI. Unmatched junction bases numbered 7, after V lost 6 bases and J lost 4 bases. The CDR3 here is CASRTGGASGNTIYF. The CDR3 DNA follows: TGTGCCAGCAGAACAGGGGGCGCTTCCGGAAACACCATATATTTT.

V gene TRBV7-2 combines with J gene TRBJ2-3; tentatively, D is TRBD1 or TRBD2 (5 bases each). V lost 5 bases to trimming and J lost 0 bases, with 12 bases between them. The germline CDR1 and CDR2 sequences are SGHTA and FQGNSA. The CDR3 is made up of 15 amino acids. CDR3 bases: TGTGCCAGCAGCGAGGGACGGCGTAGCACAGATACGCAGTATTTT. It yields the protein CASSEGRRSTDTQYF.

The J gene is TRBJ2-1, the V gene TRBV7-6; 9 positions match TRBD2. V shed 4 bases and J 4 bases; nucleotides not matched to a gene: 8. The CDR3 has 16 residues. CDR1 and CDR2 from the germline V gene are SGHVS and FNYEAQ. CDR3 residues: CASSSLAGWAYNEQFF. The CDR3 nucleotides read TGTGCCAGCAGCTCCCTAGCGGGATGGGCGTACAATGAGCAGTTCTTC.

The chain is built from TRBV5-8 and TRBJ1-5; D ambiguous. The germline V gene has CDR1 SGHTS and CDR2 YDEGEE. Trimming removed 2 bases from V and 5 bases from J, with 5 bases in between. The CDR3 loop spans 12 amino acids. The CDR3 region has the DNA TGTGCCAGCAGCTTAGTATATCAGCCCCAGCATTTT. Its translation is CASSLVYQPQHF.

The chain links TRBV18 to TRBJ2-7, with D uncertain. CDR3 length: 14 amino acids. CDR1 is KGHSH and CDR2 is LQKENI in the germline V gene. V was trimmed by 2 bases and J by 0 bases, leaving 8 bases between them. CDR3 amino acids: CASSPYGSSYEQYF. In DNA, the CDR3 is TGTGCCAGCTCACCATACGGCAGCTCCTACGAGCAGTACTTC.

The V and J genes are TRBV24-1 and TRBJ2-1, with 11 bases matching TRBD1. V trimming: 5 bases; J trimming: 6 bases; junction bases outside the gene matches: 11. Germline V gives CDR1 KGHDR, CDR2 SFDVKD. The length of the CDR3 is 17 residues. The CDR3 bases are TGTGCCACCAGTGCCGTTCTAAAGGGGACAGGGGGCAATGAGCAGTTCTTC. Protein: CATSAVLKGTGGNEQFF.

The chain joins TRBV10-3 to TRBJ2-5; the D is unclear. Trimming cost V 4 bases and J 3 bases, with 9 bases left between them. Per germline, CDR1 ENHRY and CDR2 SYGVKD. CDR3 size: 13 residues. The CDR3 loop is CAISGSGEETQYF. Written as DNA, the CDR3 is TGTGCCATCAGTGGGAGTGGTGAAGAGACCCAGTACTTC.

For this clone: This same CDR3 is encoded by further DNA sequences in the sample. The rearrangement links TRBV6-5 to TRBJ2-7; D possibly corresponds to TRBD2 (5 bases). V was shortened by 2 bases and J by 3 bases, with 8 bases between the two germline ends. Germline assignment: CDR1 MNHEY and CDR2 SVGAGI. The CDR3 covers 13 residues. CDR3 bases: TGTGCCAGCAGTTACGCGGGTAGCTACGAGCAGTACTTC. Protein product: CASSYAGSYEQYF.

The chain recombines TRBV9 with TRBJ2-1; 9 bases align to TRBD2. Germline V gene lookup returns CDR1 SGDLS and CDR2 YYNGEE. The length of the CDR3 is 17 residues. After removal of 0 bases from V and 3 bases from J, the junction contained 7 bases not matched to a gene. The CDR3 here is CASSVGQREAGYNEQFF. The DNA of the CDR3 is TGTGCCAGCAGCGTAGGACAGCGGGAGGCCGGCTACAATGAGCAGTTCTTC.

This chain's CDR3 is CASSLLGLAGVNEQFF. CDR3 nucleotides: TGTGCCAGCAGTTTATTAGGGCTAGCGGGAGTCAATGAGCAGTTCTTC. The chain employs TRBV28 and TRBJ2-1; 10 positions agree with TRBD2. The CDR3 covers 16 residues. CDR1 and CDR2 from the germline V gene are MDHEN and SYDVKM. J was trimmed by 6 bases and V by 1 base; bases with no gene match: 6.

The CDR3 nucleotides read TGTGCCAGCAGCTTATTTGGCCAGGGGGGCACCGGGGAGCTGTTTTTT. Its translation: CASSLFGQGGTGELFF. V is TRBV7-2 and J is TRBJ2-2, with a tentative D call TRBD1 (7 bases). Trimming removed 2 bases from V and 4 bases from J, with 14 bases in between. CDR3 length: 16 residues. The germline gives CDR1 SGHTA, CDR2 FQGNSA.

This CDR3 reads CASSLDRGNTGELFF. CDR3 DNA sequence: TGTGCCAGCAGCCTGGACAGGGGGAACACCGGGGAGCTGTTTTTT. V usage is TRBV7-2 and J usage is TRBJ2-2, with 9 bases identical to TRBD1. Germline CDR1 and CDR2: SGHTA and FQGNSA. The V gene end was trimmed by 5 bases and the J gene end by 1 base; junction bases not matched to a gene: 2. CDR3 length equals 15 residues.

V and J are TRBV18 and TRBJ2-5; 7 nucleotides line up with TRBD1. Unmatched junction bases numbered 7, after V lost 6 bases and J lost 3 bases. CDR1 is KGHSH, CDR2 LQKENI, per germline. The CDR3 covers 14 residues. For the CDR3, the DNA is TGTGCCAGCTCGCCGAACACAGGGGAAGAGACCCAGTACTTC. Protein product: CASSPNTGEETQYF.

V is TRBV13 and J is TRBJ2-7; D may be TRBD2 (5 bases). Germline CDR1 and CDR2: PRHDT and FYEKMQ (reference sequence). This CDR3 contains 12 residues. Deletions cut 5 bases from V and 4 bases from J, with 9 bases between. The CDR3 here is CASSRGLYEQYF. CDR3 in DNA: TGTGCCAGCAGCCGTGGACTTTACGAGCAGTACTTC.

The V call is TRBV4-3, the J call TRBJ1-5; 10 nucleotides line up with TRBD1. The CDR3 covers 18 residues. V shed 0 bases and J 4 bases; nucleotides not matched to a gene: 9. The V gene's germline CDR1 is LGHNA and CDR2 YSLEER. As DNA, the CDR3 is TGCGCCAGCAGCCAAGATAGCCTGACAGGGGGCGAGAATCAGCCCCAGCATTTT. Translated, it gives CASSQDSLTGGENQPQHF.

The CDR3 DNA sequence: TGTGCCAGTAGTATTGTTTCCAGAGGAACCGGGGAGCTGTTTTTT. Amino acids: CASSIVSRGTGELFF. This chain connects TRBV19 to TRBJ2-2; D is uncertain. Germline V CDR1 and CDR2: LNHDA, SQIVND (reference sequence). Trimming pared 3 bases from V and 5 bases from J, leaving 13 bases between. The CDR3 is 15 residues long.

The rearrangement joins TRBV7-9 to TRBJ2-2, with 14 bases fitting TRBD2. This CDR3 has 16 amino acids. Germline CDR1 is SEHNR and CDR2 is FQNEAQ (reference sequence). After removal of 3 bases from V and 5 bases from J, the junction contained 2 bases not matched to a gene. CDR3 nucleotide sequence: TGTGCCAGCAGCTTCAGACTAGCGGGAGGGACCGGGGAGCTGTTTTTT. It codes for CASSFRLAGGTGELFF.